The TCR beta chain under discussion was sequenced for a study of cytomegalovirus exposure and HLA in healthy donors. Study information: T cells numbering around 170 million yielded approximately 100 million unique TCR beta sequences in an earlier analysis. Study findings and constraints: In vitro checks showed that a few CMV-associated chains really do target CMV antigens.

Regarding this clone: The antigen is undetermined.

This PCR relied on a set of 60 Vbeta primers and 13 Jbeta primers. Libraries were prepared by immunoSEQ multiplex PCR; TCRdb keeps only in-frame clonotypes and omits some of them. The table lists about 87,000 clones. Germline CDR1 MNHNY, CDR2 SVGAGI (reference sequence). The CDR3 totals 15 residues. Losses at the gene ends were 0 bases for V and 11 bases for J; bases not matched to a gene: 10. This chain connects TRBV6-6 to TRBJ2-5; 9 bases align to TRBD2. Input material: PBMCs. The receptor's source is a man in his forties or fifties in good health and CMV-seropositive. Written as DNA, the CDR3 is TGTGCCAGCAGTTACTCTGAGCGGGGGGCCGGGGAGCAGTACTTC. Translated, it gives CASSYSERGAGEQYF.